Listed below are T cell receptor beta chains from one sample, sequenced in a study of immune evolution from preneoplasia to lung adenocarcinoma. This table comes from immunoSEQ multiplex PCR, and its TCRdb copy is limited to in-frame clones, with some not included. This repertoire shows 6,500 to 7,500 clones, 79% found once; its top ten account for 2.7%. The sample was FFPE invasive lung adenocarcinoma tissue. Receptor source: a person aged 35-55 years with lung adenocarcinoma. Each CDR3 is given with its conserved first and last residue. D genes are given only for firm matches. Rows give clone size only sometimes, using once, few, many, or a class for an expanded clone.

NA	TRBV6-1	15	TRBJ2-5	NA	CASSIGQLPQETQYF	TGTGCCAGCAGCATTGGACAACTTCCTCAAGAGACCCAGTACTTC
few	TRBV30	13	TRBJ1-1	TRBD1	CAWSVGTGNEAFF	TGTGCCTGGAGTGTGGGGACAGGGAATGAAGCTTTCTTT
few	TRBV19	13	TRBJ1-5	TRBD1	CASSQEGAQPQHF	TGTGCCAGTAGTCAAGAGGGGGCTCAGCCCCAGCATTTT
few	TRBV5-1	16	TRBJ2-1	TRBD2	CASSLALADSYNEQFF	TGCGCCAGCAGTTTGGCACTAGCGGATTCCTACAATGAGCAGTTCTTC
NA	TRBV7-9	15	TRBJ1-6	NA	CASSNLLGGNSPLHF	TGTGCCAGCAGCAACCTTTTAGGCGGTAATTCACCCCTCCACTTT
NA	TRBV28	13	TRBJ1-2	NA	CASSLSGPEGYTF	TGTGCCAGCAGTTTATCGGGCCCGGAGGGCTACACCTTC
NA	TRBV4-2	14	TRBJ2-5	NA	CASSQRDYQETQYF	TGTGCCAGCAGCCAGCGGGACTACCAAGAGACCCAGTACTTC
NA	TRBV28	18	TRBJ2-6	NA	CASSTEHLTQSRANVLTF	TGTGCCAGCAGTACGGAACACTTGACACAAAGTCGGGCCAACGTCCTGACTTTC
NA	TRBV28	15	TRBJ2-1	TRBD1	CASRDSRGQGYEQFF	TGTGCCAGCAGAGACTCACGGGGACAGGGGTATGAGCAGTTCTTC
NA	TRBV14	14	TRBJ1-3	NA	CASSPVSSGNTIYF	TGTGCCAGCAGCCCGGTGTCCTCTGGAAACACCATATATTTT
NA	TRBV7-6	14	TRBJ1-2	NA	CASSPRQDKEGYTF	TGTGCCAGCAGCCCCCGGCAGGACAAAGAGGGCTACACCTTC
NA	TRBV9	17	TRBJ1-3	NA	CASSTRSGDLSGNTIYF	TGTGCCAGCAGCACCCGGTCAGGGGACCTCTCTGGAAACACCATATATTTT
NA	TRBV7-8	15	TRBJ2-1	TRBD2	CASSPSSGSTGEQFF	TGTGCCAGCAGCCCCTCTAGCGGGAGTACTGGTGAGCAGTTCTTC
NA	TRBV27	14	TRBJ1-2	TRBD1	CASSLKGAVYGYTF	TGTGCCAGCAGTTTAAAGGGGGCTGTCTATGGCTACACCTTC
NA	TRBV7-2	11	TRBJ1-1	NA	CASSLFSEAFF	TGTGCCAGCAGCTTATTCTCTGAAGCTTTCTTT
NA	TRBV11-2	15	TRBJ1-2	NA	CASSPRTTANYGYTF	TGTGCCAGCAGCCCACGGACGACGGCTAACTATGGCTACACCTTC
NA	TRBV27	13	TRBJ2-7	NA	CASKGTYSYEQYF	TGTGCCAGCAAGGGTACGTACTCCTACGAGCAGTACTTC
NA	TRBV28	11	TRBJ1-2	NA	CAVRGNGGYTF	TGTGCCGTCAGAGGGAATGGCGGCTACACCTTC
NA	TRBV11-1	14	TRBJ1-2	NA	CASSLGVLGYGYTF	TGTGCCAGCAGCTTAGGAGTATTAGGCTATGGCTACACCTTC
NA	TRBV5-5	15	TRBJ2-5	TRBD1	CASSLRTGGQETQYF	TGTGCCAGCAGCTTGAGGACAGGGGGCCAAGAGACCCAGTACTTC
few	TRBV9	15	TRBJ1-2	NA	CASSVAQGNSYGYTF	TGTGCCAGCAGCGTAGCCCAGGGGAATAGCTATGGCTACACCTTC
NA	TRBV7-6	18	TRBJ1-2	NA	CASSLGSSIDGSNYGYTF	TGTGCCAGCAGCTTAGGATCCTCGATAGACGGGTCTAACTATGGCTACACCTTC
NA	TRBV7-9	14	TRBJ2-2	NA	CASSGTGNTGELFF	TGTGCCAGCAGCGGGACGGGGAACACCGGGGAGCTGTTTTTT
NA	TRBV30	13	TRBJ2-3	NA	CAWNPRSTDTQYF	TGTGCCTGGAACCCCCGTAGCACAGATACGCAGTATTTT
few	TRBV11-3	16	TRBJ2-3	TRBD2	CASSLLAGGVTDTQYF	TGTGCCAGCAGCTTACTAGCGGGAGGGGTCACAGATACGCAGTATTTT
once	TRBV15	14	TRBJ2-7	NA	CATSRGRDSYEQYF	TGTGCCACCAGCAGGGGCAGGGACTCCTACGAGCAGTACTTC
NA	TRBV5-4	13	TRBJ1-2	NA	CASSLDRNYGYTF	TGTGCCAGCAGCTTGGACAGAAACTATGGCTACACCTTC
NA	TRBV6-5	16	TRBJ1-2	NA	CASSLRTDISNYGYTF	TGTGCCAGCAGTTTAAGGACGGATATTTCTAACTATGGCTACACCTTC
NA	TRBV19	15	TRBJ2-1	NA	CASGKLGTQYNEQFF	TGTGCCAGTGGGAAGCTCGGGACTCAGTACAATGAGCAGTTCTTC
once	TRBV30	16	TRBJ1-6	TRBD1	CAWSALTGTGPSPLHF	TGTGCCTGGAGTGCCTTAACCGGGACAGGGCCTTCACCCCTCCACTTT
NA	TRBV27	13	TRBJ2-3	NA	CASRTMSTDTQYF	TGTGCCAGCAGGACTATGAGCACAGATACGCAGTATTTT
NA	TRBV28	12	TRBJ1-2	NA	CASTGSIYGYTF	TGTGCCAGCACGGGTTCTATCTATGGCTACACCTTC
few	TRBV28	11	TRBJ2-7	NA	CASRMGYEQYF	TGTGCCAGCAGGATGGGCTACGAGCAGTACTTC
NA	TRBV7-7	11	TRBJ2-7	NA	CASSILGEQYF	TGTGCTAGCAGCATCCTCGGCGAGCAGTACTTC
NA	TRBV25-1	16	TRBJ1-1	NA	CASSELGQGRNTEAFF	TGTGCCAGCAGTGAATTAGGGCAGGGGAGAAACACTGAAGCTTTCTTT
few	TRBV7-9	14	TRBJ2-1	NA	CASSSQDHYNEQFF	TGTGCCAGCAGCTCCCAGGACCACTACAATGAGCAGTTCTTC
once	TRBV5-1	12	TRBJ1-1	NA	CASSFKGQEAFF	TGCGCCAGCAGCTTCAAGGGCCAAGAAGCTTTCTTT
NA	TRBV6-5	14	TRBJ2-7	NA	CASRYTLSSYEQYF	TGTGCCAGCAGGTATACTCTATCCTCCTACGAGCAGTACTTC
NA	TRBV6-5	14	TRBJ2-7	NA	CASSPAPAGFEQYF	TGTGCCAGCAGCCCTGCACCCGCGGGGTTCGAGCAGTACTTC